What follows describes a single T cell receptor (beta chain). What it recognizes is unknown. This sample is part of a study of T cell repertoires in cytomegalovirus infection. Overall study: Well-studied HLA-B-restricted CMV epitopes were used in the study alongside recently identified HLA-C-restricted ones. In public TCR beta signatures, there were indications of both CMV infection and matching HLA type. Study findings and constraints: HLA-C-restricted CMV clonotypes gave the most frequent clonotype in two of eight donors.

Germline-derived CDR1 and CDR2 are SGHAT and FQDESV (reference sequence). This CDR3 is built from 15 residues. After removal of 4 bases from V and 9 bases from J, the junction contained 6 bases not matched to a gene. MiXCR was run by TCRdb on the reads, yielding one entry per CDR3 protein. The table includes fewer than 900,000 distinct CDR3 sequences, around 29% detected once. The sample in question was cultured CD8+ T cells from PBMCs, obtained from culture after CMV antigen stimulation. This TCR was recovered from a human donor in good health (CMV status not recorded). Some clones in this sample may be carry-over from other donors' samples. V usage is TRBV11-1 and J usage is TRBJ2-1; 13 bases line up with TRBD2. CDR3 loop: CASSSPGLAGLEQFF. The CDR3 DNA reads TGTGCCAGCAGCTCTCCGGGACTAGCGGGGCTTGAGCAGTTCTTC.